These T cell receptor beta chains were read from a single sample in a study of cytomegalovirus exposure and HLA in healthy donors. Profiling relied on immunoSEQ multiplex PCR, and the TCRdb table lists in-frame clones only, not all of them. The sample holds about 160,000 clones. Sequenced: PBMCs. Receptors were obtained from a man aged 30-40 years in good health and CMV-seronegative. Both conserved end residues are part of each CDR3. D genes are given only for firm matches.

d_call: TRBD2
v_call: TRBV4-3
cdr3_length: 18
j_call: TRBJ2-1
cdr3_nt: TGCGCCAGCAGCCAATCCCCGGGACTAGGGGCGAAGTACAATGAGCAGTTCTTC
cdr3_aa: CASSQSPGLGAKYNEQFF

d_call: NA
v_call: TRBV28
cdr3_length: 16
j_call: TRBJ2-7
cdr3_nt: TGTGCCAGCAGTACTAACCTCCGGGATTCCTCCTACGAGCAGTACTTC
cdr3_aa: CASSTNLRDSSYEQYF

d_call: NA
v_call: TRBV29-1
cdr3_length: 12
j_call: TRBJ1-5
cdr3_nt: TGCAGCGTTGGTGCGGGGAGGGAGCCCCAGCATTTT
cdr3_aa: CSVGAGREPQHF

d_call: NA
v_call: TRBV27
cdr3_length: 13
j_call: TRBJ2-1
cdr3_nt: TGTGCCAGCACTAGCGCCCACTACAATGAGCAGTTCTTC
cdr3_aa: CASTSAHYNEQFF

d_call: TRBD2
v_call: TRBV27
cdr3_length: 15
j_call: TRBJ2-7
cdr3_nt: TGTGCCAGCAGTTTCGGACTAGCGGGAGTCTACGAGCAGTACTTC
cdr3_aa: CASSFGLAGVYEQYF

d_call: NA
v_call: TRBV2
cdr3_length: 19
j_call: TRBJ1-5
cdr3_nt: TGTGCCAGCAGTGAAGCCCTGGACAGTTTGTTATACTTAAATCAGCCCCAGCATTTT
cdr3_aa: CASSEALDSLLYLNQPQHF

d_call: TRBD1
v_call: TRBV29-1
cdr3_length: 14
j_call: TRBJ2-3
cdr3_nt: TGCAGCGTTGAACAGGGGGATGGCACAGATACGCAGTATTTT
cdr3_aa: CSVEQGDGTDTQYF

d_call: NA
v_call: TRBV7-2
cdr3_length: 14
j_call: TRBJ2-7
cdr3_nt: TGTGCCAGCAGCTTCACGACAGGTCCCTACGAGCAGTACTTC
cdr3_aa: CASSFTTGPYEQYF

d_call: NA
v_call: TRBV28
cdr3_length: 12
j_call: TRBJ2-1
cdr3_nt: TGTGCCAGCAGCCCCGGGTACAATGAGCAGTTCTTC
cdr3_aa: CASSPGYNEQFF

d_call: TRBD1
v_call: TRBV4-2
cdr3_length: 16
j_call: TRBJ2-7
cdr3_nt: TGTGCCAGCAGCCAAGCCGACAGGGGGCTGTCCTACGAGCAGTACTTC
cdr3_aa: CASSQADRGLSYEQYF

d_call: TRBD1
v_call: TRBV19
cdr3_length: 17
j_call: TRBJ2-3
cdr3_nt: TGTGCCAGTACCCCAGGCCCCCGCAGGGGGCTTACAGATACGCAGTATTTT
cdr3_aa: CASTPGPRRGLTDTQYF

d_call: NA
v_call: TRBV12-5
cdr3_length: 16
j_call: TRBJ2-2
cdr3_nt: TGTGCTAGTGGTTTTCACCCCAGGGGAATCACCGGGGAGCTGTTTTTT
cdr3_aa: CASGFHPRGITGELFF

d_call: TRBD1
v_call: TRBV6-1
cdr3_length: 13
j_call: TRBJ1-1
cdr3_nt: TGTGCCATACCGAACCGGGACAGCCATGAAGCTTTCTTT
cdr3_aa: CAIPNRDSHEAFF

d_call: TRBD1
v_call: TRBV7-6
cdr3_length: 15
j_call: TRBJ2-3
cdr3_nt: TGTGCCAGCAGCCGAAGACAGGGGAGCACAGATACGCAGTATTTT
cdr3_aa: CASSRRQGSTDTQYF

d_call: NA
v_call: TRBV2
cdr3_length: 11
j_call: TRBJ2-3
cdr3_nt: TGTGCCAGCCTCCGCACAGATACGCAGTATTTT
cdr3_aa: CASLRTDTQYF

d_call: NA
v_call: TRBV7-9
cdr3_length: 15
j_call: TRBJ2-1
cdr3_nt: TGTGCCAGCAGCTTAGACCGGGAGAACCGCAATGAGCAGTTCTTC
cdr3_aa: CASSLDRENRNEQFF

d_call: TRBD2
v_call: TRBV6-5
cdr3_length: 16
j_call: TRBJ2-7
cdr3_nt: TGTGCCAGCAGTTACTCGTTTAGCGGGAAGACCTACGAGCAGTACTTC
cdr3_aa: CASSYSFSGKTYEQYF

d_call: TRBD2
v_call: TRBV4-2
cdr3_length: 18
j_call: TRBJ2-1
cdr3_nt: TGTGCCAGCAGCCAAGATCCCGAGACTAGCGGGTACCAAAATGAGCAGTTCTTC
cdr3_aa: CASSQDPETSGYQNEQFF

d_call: TRBD1
v_call: TRBV15
cdr3_length: 15
j_call: TRBJ2-1
cdr3_nt: TGTGCCACCAGCATGCAGGGGGCCCTATACAATGAGCAGTTCTTC
cdr3_aa: CATSMQGALYNEQFF